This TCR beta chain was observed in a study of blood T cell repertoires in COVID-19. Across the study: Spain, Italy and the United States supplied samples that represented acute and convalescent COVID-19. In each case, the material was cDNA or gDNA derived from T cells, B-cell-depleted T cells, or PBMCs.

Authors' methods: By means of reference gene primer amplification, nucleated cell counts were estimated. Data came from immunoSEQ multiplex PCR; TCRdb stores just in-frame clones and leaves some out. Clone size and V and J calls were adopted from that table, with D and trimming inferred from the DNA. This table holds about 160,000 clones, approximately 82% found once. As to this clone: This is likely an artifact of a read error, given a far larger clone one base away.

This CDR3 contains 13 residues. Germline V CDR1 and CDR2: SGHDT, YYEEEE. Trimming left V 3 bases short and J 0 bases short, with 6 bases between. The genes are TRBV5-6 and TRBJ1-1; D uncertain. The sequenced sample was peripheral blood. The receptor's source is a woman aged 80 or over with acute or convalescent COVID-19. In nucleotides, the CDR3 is TGTGCCAGCAGCTATGACATGAACACTGAAGCTTTCTTT. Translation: CASSYDMNTEAFF.